The clone carrying this T cell receptor (beta chain) came up many times. The source of the sample is a study of blood T cells in healthy people across ages. V was clipped by 3 bases and J by 0 bases; unmatched bases: 5. The germline gives CDR1 MNHNS, CDR2 SASEGT. CDR3 length: 17 residues. Then a second PCR, running roughly 7 to 11 cycles, was carried out with a sample-barcoded 5' primer and a J-beta primer mix. Every sample gave at least 3 million paired-end reads containing CDR3. TCRdb redid the calling of the 5' RACE reads with MiXCR, one entry per CDR3 protein. This sample has 550,000 to 650,000 distinct CDR3 sequences, with approximately 30% found just once.

The sample consisted of blood. This sequence originates from an elderly woman in good health. The genes are TRBV6-1 and TRBJ1-5, with 10 nucleotides matching TRBD1. The DNA of the CDR3 is TGTGCCAGCAGTGAGGACAGGGGGAGTTATAGCAATCAGCCCCAGCATTTT. Amino acids: CASSEDRGSYSNQPQHF.